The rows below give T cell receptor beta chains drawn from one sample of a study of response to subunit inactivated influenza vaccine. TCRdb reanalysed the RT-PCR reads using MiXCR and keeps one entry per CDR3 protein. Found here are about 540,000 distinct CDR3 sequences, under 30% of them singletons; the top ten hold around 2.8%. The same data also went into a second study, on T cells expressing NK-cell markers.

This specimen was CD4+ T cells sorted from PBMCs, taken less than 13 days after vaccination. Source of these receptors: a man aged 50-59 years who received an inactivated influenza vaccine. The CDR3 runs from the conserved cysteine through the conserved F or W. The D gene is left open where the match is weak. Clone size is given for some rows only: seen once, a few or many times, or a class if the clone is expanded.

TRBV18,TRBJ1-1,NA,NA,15,CASQPSGGMNTEAFF,TGTGCCAGCCAACCAAGCGGCGGCATGAACACTGAAGCTTTCTTT
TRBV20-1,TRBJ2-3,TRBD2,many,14,CSARPGGPADTQYF,TGCAGTGCCAGACCGGGAGGGCCCGCAGATACGCAGTATTTT
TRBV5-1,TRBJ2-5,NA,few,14,CASSFGRVGETQYF,TGCGCCAGCAGCTTTGGCAGGGTAGGGGAGACCCAGTACTTC
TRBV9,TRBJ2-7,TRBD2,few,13,CASAGDPPGEQYF,TGTGCCAGCGCGGGGGACCCTCCGGGCGAGCAGTACTTC
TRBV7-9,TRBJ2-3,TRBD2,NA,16,CASSLRGTRFADTQYF,TGTGCCAGCAGCTTAAGGGGGACTAGATTTGCAGATACGCAGTATTTT
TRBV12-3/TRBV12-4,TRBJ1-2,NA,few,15,CASSLMVAGHYGYTF,TGTGCCAGCAGTTTAATGGTTGCGGGGCACTATGGCTACACCTTC
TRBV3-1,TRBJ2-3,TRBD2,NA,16,CASSQSLAGVRPTQYF,TGTGCCAGCAGCCAAAGCTTAGCGGGAGTACGGCCCACGCAGTATTTT
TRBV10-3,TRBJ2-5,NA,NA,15,CAISLSQAEQETQYF,TGTGCCATCAGTCTGAGTCAAGCAGAGCAAGAGACCCAGTACTTC
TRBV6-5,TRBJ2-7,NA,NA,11,CASSYKSEQYF,TGTGCCAGCAGTTACAAGTCCGAGCAGTACTTC
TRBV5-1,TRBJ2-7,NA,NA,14,CASSRTAGSYEQYF,TGCGCCAGCAGCCGGACAGCAGGCTCCTACGAGCAGTACTTC
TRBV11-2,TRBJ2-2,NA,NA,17,CASSRTTRGPRHGELFF,TGTGCCAGCAGCCGAACAACGAGGGGACCTCGTCACGGGGAGCTGTTTTTT
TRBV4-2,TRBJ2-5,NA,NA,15,CASSQDAASVETQYF,TGTGCCAGCAGCCAAGATGCGGCTAGCGTTGAGACCCAGTACTTC
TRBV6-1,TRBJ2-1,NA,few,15,CAAELSRSSYNEQFF,TGTGCCGCCGAGTTGAGTCGGAGCTCCTACAATGAGCAGTTCTTC
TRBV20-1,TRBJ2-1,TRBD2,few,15,CSARVPGGSYNEQFF,TGCAGTGCTAGAGTACCGGGAGGCTCCTACAATGAGCAGTTCTTC
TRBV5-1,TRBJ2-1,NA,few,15,CASSQGGRSYNEQFF,TGCGCCAGCAGCCAGGGGGGCCGCTCCTACAATGAGCAGTTCTTC
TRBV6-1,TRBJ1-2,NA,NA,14,CASSRTDYNYGYTF,TGTGCCAGCAGTCGGACAGACTATAACTATGGCTACACCTTC
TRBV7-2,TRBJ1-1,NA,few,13,CASRPFTNTEAFF,TGTGCCAGCAGGCCCTTTACGAACACTGAAGCTTTCTTT
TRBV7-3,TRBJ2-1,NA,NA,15,CASSSGEMAYNEQFF,TGTGCCAGCAGCTCGGGGGAGATGGCCTACAATGAGCAGTTCTTC
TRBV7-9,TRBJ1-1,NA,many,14,CASSRGGSSAEAFF,TGTGCCAGCAGTCGGGGGGGGAGTTCGGCTGAAGCTTTCTTT
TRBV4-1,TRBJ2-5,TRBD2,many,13,CASSRLAGETQYF,TGCGCCAGCAGTCGACTAGCGGGAGAGACCCAGTACTTC
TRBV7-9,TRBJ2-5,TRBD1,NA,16,CASSPYPGQGKETQYF,TGTGCCAGCAGCCCATACCCGGGACAGGGAAAAGAGACCCAGTACTTC
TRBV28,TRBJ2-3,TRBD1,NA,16,CASSPTQGVVTDTQYF,TGTGCCAGCAGTCCCACTCAGGGGGTTGTCACAGATACGCAGTATTTT
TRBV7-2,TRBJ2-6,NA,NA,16,CASSLAGAYGANVLTF,TGTGCCAGCAGCTTAGCTGGGGCCTATGGGGCCAACGTCCTGACTTTC
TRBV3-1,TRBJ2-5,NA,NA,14,CASSSRGLKETQYF,TGTGCCAGCAGCAGCCGGGGCCTGAAAGAGACCCAGTACTTC
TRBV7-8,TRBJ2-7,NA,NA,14,CASSKNRESYEQYF,TGTGCCAGCAGCAAGAACAGGGAGAGCTACGAGCAGTACTTC